This T cell receptor beta chain was observed in a study of post-analysis software for immune sequencing data. On this clonotype: As yet, its antigen is unknown.

Study observations and caveats: TRBV segments more frequent in patients than in controls numbered roughly 5 and included TRBV5-6, TRBV5-1 and TRBV20-1. Significantly lower normalized Chao1 diversity was seen in multiple sclerosis patients than in controls.

The TCR beta cDNA libraries contained unique molecular identifiers. The T cell input of about 0.85 to 10 million gave roughly 0.5 million cDNA molecules. TCRdb independently ran MiXCR on the PCR reads; one entry per CDR3 protein. The sample yields 750,000 to 950,000 distinct CDR3 sequences, roughly 50% seen once. The germline gives CDR1 SQVTM, CDR2 ANQGSEA. The CDR3 is 12 amino acids. Trimming took 4 bases from V and 2 from J, leaving 9 bases between them. This sequence originates from a girl aged 5 to 17 with multiple sclerosis. Sequences were obtained from blood. The chain has TRBV29-1 and TRBJ2-7; no reliable D call. This CDR3 is CSVAQVAYEQYF. The CDR3 DNA reads as TGCAGCGTTGCCCAGGTTGCCTACGAGCAGTACTTC.